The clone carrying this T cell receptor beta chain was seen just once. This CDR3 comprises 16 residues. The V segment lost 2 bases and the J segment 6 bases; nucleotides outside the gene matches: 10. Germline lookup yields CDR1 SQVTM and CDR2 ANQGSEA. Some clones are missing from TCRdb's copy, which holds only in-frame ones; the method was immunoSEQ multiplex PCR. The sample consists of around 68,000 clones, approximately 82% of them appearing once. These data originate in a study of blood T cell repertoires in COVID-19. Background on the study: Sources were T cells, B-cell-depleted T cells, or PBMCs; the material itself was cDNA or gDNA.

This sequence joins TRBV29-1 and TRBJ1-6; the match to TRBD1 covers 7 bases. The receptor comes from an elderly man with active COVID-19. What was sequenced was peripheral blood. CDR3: CSVENFMQGGNSPLHF. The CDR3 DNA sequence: TGCAGCGTTGAAAATTTTATGCAGGGGGGTAATTCACCCCTCCACTTT.